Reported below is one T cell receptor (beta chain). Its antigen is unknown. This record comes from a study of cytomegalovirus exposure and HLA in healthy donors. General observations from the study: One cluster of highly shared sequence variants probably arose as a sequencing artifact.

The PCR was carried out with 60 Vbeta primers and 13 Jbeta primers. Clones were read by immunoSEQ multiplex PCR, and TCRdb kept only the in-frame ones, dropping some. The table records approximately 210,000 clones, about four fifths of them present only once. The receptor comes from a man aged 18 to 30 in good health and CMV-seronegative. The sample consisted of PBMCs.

In nucleotides, the CDR3 is TGTGCCAGCAGCCAAGGGAGCGGGAGCGGAACAGATACGCAGTATTTT. This gives the protein CASSQGSGSGTDTQYF. V usage is TRBV4-2 and J usage is TRBJ2-3; 8 bases map to TRBD2. Germline V gene lookup returns CDR1 LGHNA and CDR2 YNFKEQ. The ends lost 1 base at V and 3 bases at J; junction bases unmatched: 6. This CDR3 region has 16 residues.